These 14 T cell receptor beta chains originate from one sample sequenced in a study of tumor-infiltrating lymphocytes in oesophageal squamous cell carcinoma (TCRdb year 2016). Preparation of the library involved PCR. Sequencing was carried out with an Illumina HiSeq 2000. TCRdb reanalyzed the raw reads on its own, using fastp at Q25 for trimming and MiXCR for clone calling, and kept in-frame beta chains. Rows merge per CDR3 protein into single entries with the most common DNA and genes. For this sample the table gives about 18,000 distinct CDR3 sequences, of which 40% to 55% were detected only once. Clones ranked in the top ten supply roughly 37% of the sample. The specimen was blood. The receptors derive from a female donor with esophageal squamous cell carcinoma.

This sequence joins TRBV10-3 and TRBJ2-5; no firm D call. The CDR3 runs to 16 residues. From germline, CDR1 is ENHRY and CDR2 SYGVKD. The CDR3 nucleotides read TGTGTCAGCAGTGACTTCGGCACGAGCTCCTACAATGAGCAGTACTTC. The encoded protein is CVSSDFGTSSYNEQYF.

The chain joins TRBV3-1 to TRBJ1-6; 7 nucleotides line up with TRBD1. CDR3 length: 15 amino acids. Losses at the gene ends were 1 base for V and 7 bases for J; bases not matched to a gene: 4. Germline V gene lookup returns CDR1 LGHDT and CDR2 YNNKEL (reference sequence). The CDR3 loop is CASSQVQGGNSPLHF. The CDR3 region has the DNA TGTGCCAGCAGCCAAGTGCAGGGGGGGAATTCACCCCTCCACTTT. Full variable domain (missing parts from reference TRBV3-1 and TRBJ1-6): DTAVSQTPKYLVTQMGNDKSIKCEQNLGHDTMYWYKQDSKKFLKIMFSYNNKELIINETVPNRFSPKSPDKAHLNLHINSLELGDSAVYFCASSQVQGGNSPLHFGNGTRLTVT.

This chain connects TRBV11-2 to TRBJ2-3; 8 nucleotides align to TRBD2. This CDR3 comprises 17 residues. V shed 2 bases and J 2 bases; nucleotides not matched to a gene: 9. CDR1 and CDR2 from the germline V gene are SGHAT and FQNNGV. The CDR3 DNA reads TGTGCCAGCAGCTTAAGCGGGGGACCCTACTCCACAGATACGCAGTATTTT. This gives the protein CASSLSGGPYSTDTQYF.

This clonotype was found once. V and J are TRBV30 and TRBJ2-1; 8 positions match TRBD1. CDR3 length: 13 amino acids. Germline CDR1 reads GTSNPN; CDR2 reads SVGIG (reference sequence). Trimming took 4 bases from V and 6 from J; bases not matched to a gene: 5. The CDR3 nucleotides are TGTGCCTGGATAGACAGGGGTTCCAATGAGCAGTTCTTC. Residues: CAWIDRGSNEQFF.

This clonotype ranks as medium-sized. The chain has TRBV28 and TRBJ2-5, with 13 bases lining up with TRBD2. The CDR3 has 20 amino acids. Trimming removed 4 bases from V and 1 base from J; junction bases left unmatched: 15. Germline lookup yields CDR1 MDHEN and CDR2 SYDVKM. CDR3 sequence: CASSSPFPGLAGEFQETQYF. For the CDR3, the DNA is TGTGCCAGCAGTTCCCCCTTCCCCGGACTAGCGGGGGAATTCCAAGAGACCCAGTACTTC.

The rearrangement uses TRBV10-3 and TRBJ1-6; 7 bases are shared with TRBD1. The end of the DNA aligns better with TRBJ1-5, so the J call may be wrong. CDR3 size: 12 residues. Germline loops: CDR1 ENHRY, CDR2 SYGVKD. The CDR3 nucleotides are TGTGCCATCAGTGAGACAGGGGCGACCCAGCATTTT. The encoded protein is CAISETGATQHF.

This clonotype was observed many times. The gene calls are TRBV19 and TRBJ1-5; D is undetermined. V shed 4 bases and J shed 6 bases, with 4 bases lying between them. The CDR3 extends over 11 amino acids. Germline V gene sequence: CDR1 LNHDA, CDR2 SQIVND (reference sequence). CDR3 nucleotides: TGTGCCAGTAGTAGGGGTCAGCCCCAGCATTTT. Protein: CASSRGQPQHF. Combining the CDR3 with reference TRBV19 and TRBJ1-5 gives the whole variable domain DGGITQSPKYLFRKEGQNVTLSCEQNLNHDAMYWYRQDPGQGLRLIYYSQIVNDFQKGDIAEGYSVSREKKESFPLTVTSAQKNPTAFYLCASSRGQPQHFGDGTRLSIL.

This clonotype was seen a few times. The V and J genes are TRBV7-8 and TRBJ2-1; perhaps TRBD1 as D (6 bases). Between the trimmed V and J ends, which lost 5 bases and 0 bases, there was a span of 11 bases. Germline CDR1 SGHVS, CDR2 FQNEAQ. The CDR3 has 15 residues. CDR3 nucleotides: TGTGCCAGCAGCGGCAGGGGATCCTCCTACAATGAGCAGTTCTTC. Amino acid sequence: CASSGRGSSYNEQFF.

This clonotype has ten or more counts. The chain carries TRBV19 and TRBJ2-2; D tentatively reads TRBD1 or TRBD2 (6 bases each). The germline V gene encodes CDR1 LNHDA and CDR2 SQIVND (reference sequence). The V gene lost 3 bases and the J gene lost 10 bases, with 12 bases spanning the gap. This CDR3 is built from 13 residues. CDR3 residues: CASSMKGGMELFF. CDR3 DNA sequence: TGTGCCAGTAGTATGAAGGGGGGTATGGAGCTGTTTTTT.

This chain connects TRBV28 to TRBJ2-3; maybe TRBD1 (6 bases). From germline, CDR1 is MDHEN and CDR2 SYDVKM. Trimming cost V 2 bases and J 2 bases, with 14 bases left between them. This CDR3 region has 16 residues. CDR3 nucleotides: TGTGCCAGCAGTTTAGGGGGAACAGGGTACACAGATACGCAGTATTTT. The encoded protein is CASSLGGTGYTDTQYF.

This clonotype was detected a few times. The chain has TRBV7-2 and TRBJ2-3; D call uncertain. The CDR3 contains 13 residues. Germline values: CDR1 SGHTA, CDR2 FQGNSA. The V and J ends lost 3 bases and 4 bases respectively, with 8 bases between them. In DNA, the CDR3 is TGTGCCAGCAGCTTCTCCCCCCCAGATACGCAGTATTTT. As protein: CASSFSPPDTQYF. The variable domain in full, with the rest retrieved from reference TRBV7-2 and TRBJ2-3, is GAGVSQSPSNKVTEKGKDVELRCDPISGHTALYWYRQSLGQGLEFLIYFQGNSAPDKSGLPSDRFSAERTGGSVSTLTIQRTQQEDSAVYLCASSFSPPDTQYFGPGTRLTVL.

This clonotype was seen many times. A much larger clone is a single base away; this may be a read error. This chain joins TRBV7-2 and TRBJ2-3; D may be TRBD1 (6 bases). The CDR3 totals 13 residues. The V and J ends lost 11 bases and 14 bases respectively, with 26 bases between them. Per the germline V gene, CDR1 is SGHTA and CDR2 is FQGNSA. For the CDR3, the DNA is TGTGCCCACAGGGTATCGGGTGACGGGGAGCTGTATTTT. Translation: CAHRVSGDGELYF.

This clonotype was recorded many times. The chain links TRBV14 to TRBJ1-1; 9 nucleotides match TRBD1. CDR3 length: 16 amino acids. CDR1 and CDR2 from the germline V gene are SGHDN and FVKESK. V was clipped by 2 bases and J by 0 bases; unmatched bases: 4. The chain's CDR3 is CASSQRRDRVNTEAFF. The CDR3 nucleotides are TGTGCCAGCAGCCAACGCCGGGACAGGGTGAACACTGAAGCTTTCTTT.

The chain couples TRBV6-1 to TRBJ2-1; perhaps TRBD2 as D (5 bases). The CDR3 totals 12 residues. The V end lost 4 bases, the J end lost 8 bases, and 9 bases lay between the germline ends. From germline, CDR1 is MNHNS and CDR2 SASEGT. The CDR3 reads CASSAPGYEQFF. DNA of the CDR3: TGTGCCAGCAGTGCCCCGGGATATGAGCAGTTCTTC.